This TCR beta chain was found in a study of radiotherapy plus CTLA-4 blockade in lung cancer. Study at large: Among enrolled patients, approximately 18% responded and 31% achieved disease control. Study-wide findings and caveats: Reportedly, early blood T cell clone dynamics best predicted response, with interferon-beta. Blood-borne expansion of tumor-derived TCR clones followed radiotherapy plus ipilimumab.

Profiling relied on immunoSEQ multiplex PCR, and the TCRdb table lists in-frame clones only, not all of them. Of roughly 80,000 clones detected, under 80% appear once; the ten largest clones hold approximately 4%. Comments on this clone: Its antigen is still unknown.

Focal radiation plus CTLA-4 blockade with ipilimumab was given to patients with chemo-refractory metastatic non-small-cell lung cancer. This CDR3 has 15 amino acids. V was clipped by 2 bases and J by 4 bases, with 15 bases between them. In germline, CDR1 is LNHDA, CDR2 SQIVND (reference sequence). The receptor's source is a human donor with non-small cell lung cancer who had a partial response to radiotherapy plus ipilimumab. Some clones in this sample may be carry-over from other donors' samples. The sample here was peripheral blood, taken from a patient treated with radiotherapy plus ipilimumab. The V gene is TRBV19, the J gene TRBJ2-7; D is perhaps TRBD2 (6 bases). The CDR3 sequence is CASSIRRERRYEQYF. CDR3 sequence (DNA): TGTGCCAGTAGTATAAGGAGGGAGAGGAGGTACGAGCAGTACTTC. The full variable domain, in which reference TRBV19 and TRBJ2-7 provide the parts outside the CDR3, is DGGITQSPKYLFRKEGQNVTLSCEQNLNHDAMYWYRQDPGQGLRLIYYSQIVNDFQKGDIAEGYSVSREKKESFPLTVTSAQKNPTAFYLCASSIRRERRYEQYFGPGTRLTVT.